The sequence of this TCR beta chain was determined in a study of control samples from healthy donors and cancer patients. The CDR3 extends over 16 amino acids. CDR1 SNHLY and CDR2 FYNNEI come from the germline V gene. V trimming: 5 bases; J trimming: 6 bases; junction bases outside the gene matches: 5. Profiled with immunoSEQ multiplex PCR; TCRdb holds only in-frame clones, not every one. Of 100,000 to 150,000 clones in the sample, roughly 92% were seen once. The receptor comes from a man older than 75 with head and neck cancer. The J gene is TRBJ2-2, the V gene TRBV2; 14 bases fit TRBD2. Sequenced sample: PBMCs. CDR3: CASSSVTSGGAGELFF. The CDR3 DNA sequence: TGTGCCAGCAGTAGTGTGACTAGCGGGGGGGCCGGGGAGCTGTTTTTT.